A single sample is the source of the 16 T cell receptor beta chains below, sequenced in a study of tumor and adjacent non-tumor tissue in lung cancer. The library came from three nested PCR rounds adapted from ARM-PCR protocols. TCRdb independently ran MiXCR on the multiplex PCR reads; one entry per CDR3 protein. In the table there are fewer than 150,000 distinct CDR3 sequences, around 60% of which are singletons. RNA was extracted from bulk tissue without any cell sorting. Sequencing used lung tumor tissue. All receptors derive from a man aged 55 to 70 with small cell lung cancer.

This clonotype was seen repeatedly, ten times or more. The chain recombines TRBV5-6 with TRBJ1-1, with 9 positions matching TRBD1. From germline, CDR1 is SGHDT and CDR2 YYEEEE. CDR3 length: 13 residues. J was trimmed by 8 bases and V by 1 base; bases with no gene match: 3. The CDR3 here is CASSLKQGAEAFF. CDR3 nucleotide sequence: TGTGCCAGCAGCTTGAAACAGGGGGCGGAAGCTTTCTTT.

Concerning this clonotype itself: The junction does not match germline at one end; this may be a read error. This rearrangement joins TRBV7-9 to TRBJ2-3, with TRBD2 matching 8 bases. The germline V gene encodes CDR1 SEHNR and CDR2 FQNEAQ (reference sequence). This CDR3 region has 15 residues. The CDR3 loop is CASSSLRRAGDTRYF. CDR3 DNA sequence: TGTGCCAGCAGCTCCCTCCGAAGAGCGGGAGATACGCGGTATTTT. The full variable domain, its missing parts supplied by reference TRBV7-9 and TRBJ2-3, is DTGVSQNPRHKITKRGQNVTFRCDPISEHNRLYWYRQTLGQGPEFLTYFQNEAQLEKSRLLSDRFSAERPKGSFSTLEIQRTEQGDSAMYLCASSSLRRAGDTRYFGPGTRLTVL.

Points on this clonotype: A single base separates this from a much larger clone, so it may be a read error. This chain joins TRBV20-1 and TRBJ2-1; D is ambiguous. The germline CDR1 and CDR2 sequences are DFQATT and SNEGSKA (reference sequence). This CDR3 spans 13 amino acids. DNA for the CDR3: TGCAGCGAGATTAGCAGGAGAAACAATGAGCAGTTCTTC. Amino acids: CSEISRRNNEQFF.

The rearrangement links TRBV29-1 to TRBJ2-5; D unclear. V dropped 4 bases and J dropped 14 bases, with 23 bases sitting between them. The CDR3 is 13 residues long. Germline V CDR1 and CDR2: SQVTM, ANQGSEA. The CDR3 sequence: CSVVIQRGVIQYF. CDR3 nucleotide sequence: TGCAGCGTTGTCATACAGAGAGGTGTGATCCAATACTTC.

Comment on this clonotype: It is likely a read error, because the conserved phenylalanine at the end of the CDR3 is missing. The chain carries TRBV6-1 and TRBJ2-1, with D maybe TRBD2 (5 bases). The CDR3 sequence is 15 residues long. Germline V lookup: CDR1 MNHNS, CDR2 SASEGT. The CDR3 nucleotides are TGTGCCAGCACTTATTTAGCGAGGGCATACAAAGAGCAGTTCTAC. Protein sequence: CASTYLARAYKEQFY.

The CDR3 DNA sequence: TGTGCCAGCAGCTTTGTCAGGGGGGTTGCAGAGCAGTACTTC. Translating it yields CASSFVRGVAEQYF. The rearrangement joins TRBV11-3 to TRBJ2-7; a possible D gene is TRBD1 (7 bases). The V end lost 3 bases, the J end lost 7 bases, and 16 bases lay between the germline ends. The CDR3 has 14 amino acids. Germline loops: CDR1 SGHNT, CDR2 YENEEA.

The chain joins TRBV11-2 to TRBJ2-1; maybe TRBD1 (5 bases). This CDR3 has 17 residues. Per germline, CDR1 SGHAT and CDR2 FQNNGV. Trimming removed 1 base from V and 8 bases from J, with 21 bases in between. CDR3 sequence (DNA): TGTGCCAGCAGCTTAGCCGCAGGGCACCTACCAAGGGATGAGCAGTTCTTC. This encodes CASSLAAGHLPRDEQFF.

In the case of this clonotype: Just one base apart from a much larger clone, this may be a read error. The genes are TRBV29-1 and TRBJ1-4; D uncertain. Trimming left V 7 bases short and J 1 base short, with 13 bases between. The V gene's germline CDR1 is SQVTM and CDR2 ANQGSEA. The CDR3 spans 14 residues. CDR3 sequence: CSAGSDGTNEKLFF. CDR3 bases: TGCAGCGCTGGATCGGACGGAACTAATGAAAAACTGTTTTTT.

With regard to this clonotype: A junction end diverges from the germline sequence, so it may reflect a read error. This chain links TRBV20-1 with TRBJ1-6; TRBD1 matches 7 bases. The CDR3 totals 15 residues. Germline V lookup: CDR1 DFQATT, CDR2 SNEGSKA (reference sequence). The DNA for the CDR3 is TGCAGTGCTAGGCCTTACAGGGGTGGAAATTCACCCTTCCACTTT. Its translation is CSARPYRGGNSPFHF.

To note about this clonotype: Germline is not matched at one junction end, which may reflect a read error. This chain joins TRBV12-3 or TRBV12-4 and TRBJ2-1; D could derive from TRBD1 or TRBD2 (5 bases each). The CDR3 has 12 residues. The DNA of the CDR3 is TGTGCCAGAAGTTTAGCCGGGACCCATCAATTCTTC. Translated: CARSLAGTHQFF.

The genes are TRBV6-5 and TRBJ1-3; D not certain. This CDR3 is built from 16 residues. Germline lookup yields CDR1 MNHEY and CDR2 SVGAGI. CDR3 DNA sequence: TGTATCAGCAGTTTAGACCCCCGGACCTCTGGAAACACCATATATTTT. This codes for CISSLDPRTSGNTIYF.

This clonotype was found a few times. V and J are TRBV10-3 and TRBJ1-2; 8 bases align to TRBD1. Germline CDR1 is ENHRY and CDR2 is SYGVKD. The CDR3 runs to 15 residues. J gave up 4 bases and V 4 bases, and 8 bases lay outside the gene matches. The CDR3 loop reads CAISGDTGTGYGYTF. CDR3 bases: TGTGCCATCAGTGGAGACACCGGGACAGGCTATGGCTACACCTTC.

This clonotype was picked up one time. The CDR3 protein is CVTSRYNEQFF. The CDR3 bases are TGTGTCACCAGTCGGTACAATGAGCAGTTCTTC. This sequence joins TRBV12-3 or TRBV12-4 and TRBJ2-1; D not certain. The CDR3 spans 11 residues.

V gene TRBV5-4 combines with J gene TRBJ2-7; D is unresolved. V lost 0 bases to trimming and J lost 2 bases, with 9 bases between them. CDR1 and CDR2 (germline): SGHNT, YYREEE (reference sequence). This CDR3 has 14 amino acids. The chain's CDR3 is CASSLGRVPYEQYF. The CDR3 DNA reads TGTGCCAGCAGCTTGGGTAGGGTACCCTACGAGCAGTACTTC.

This clonotype has a count of ten or more. The CDR3 DNA sequence: TGTGCCAGCAGTTACTCGGGACACTTCACAGATACGCAGTATTTT. This gives the protein CASSYSGHFTDTQYF. The chain is built from TRBV6-5 and TRBJ2-3; tentatively, D is TRBD1 (6 bases). V lost 0 bases and J 2 bases, leaving 9 bases between the germline ends. The V gene's germline CDR1 is MNHEY and CDR2 SVGAGI. The CDR3 consists of 15 residues.

A remark on this clonotype: The missing conserved phenylalanine or tryptophan at the end of this CDR3 makes a read error likely. V is TRBV11-2 and J is TRBJ2-1, with 14 positions matching TRBD2. CDR3 length equals 19 residues. Germline V CDR1 and CDR2: SGHAT, FQNNGV. Here the CDR3 DNA reads TGTGCCAGTAGCTCCGGGTGGGGGACTAGCGGGAGTATCTACAATGGGCAGTTCTTA. Amino acids: CASSSGWGTSGSIYNGQFL.